These 13 T cell receptor beta chains were all obtained from the same sample, sequenced in a study of T cells in Graves' hyperthyroidism and ophthalmopathy. Researchers amplified the TCR beta CDR3 regions from RNA transcripts. During a first-round RT-PCR of the TCR CDR3, the HTBI primer set was used. TCRdb redid the calling of the multiplex PCR reads with MiXCR, one entry per CDR3 protein. The sample lists 300,000 to 450,000 distinct CDR3 sequences, about 15% seen once, with 32% in the top ten. Specimen: blood. All receptors derive from a woman in her twenties or thirties with Graves' hyperthyroidism.

This clonotype was recorded a few times. The chain joins TRBV7-9 to TRBJ2-1; D not resolved. V was shortened by 3 bases and J by 6 bases, with 9 bases between the two germline ends. Germline CDR1 reads SEHNR; CDR2 reads FQNEAQ (reference sequence). This CDR3 spans 13 amino acids. Here the CDR3 reads CASSLDWGNEQFF. The CDR3 DNA reads TGTGCCAGCAGCTTGGATTGGGGCAATGAGCAGTTCTTC.

J is TRBJ2-1 and V is TRBV10-3; no firm D call. The CDR3 loop spans 11 amino acids. V was trimmed by 3 bases and J by 9 bases, leaving 6 bases between them. Germline lookup yields CDR1 ENHRY and CDR2 SYGVKD. The CDR3 DNA is TGTGCCATCAGTGACGGTCCTGAGCAGTTCTTC. Protein: CAISDGPEQFF.

This clonotype has a count of ten or more. The rearrangement uses TRBV20-1 and TRBJ2-1; TRBD2 might be the D (5 bases). Looked up from germline, CDR1 is DFQATT and CDR2 is SNEGSKA (reference sequence). Trimming removed 0 bases at V and 0 bases at J, with 12 bases between. The length of the CDR3 is 16 residues. CDR3 amino acids: CSARDQRTSSYNEQFF. The CDR3 DNA reads TGCAGTGCTAGAGATCAAAGAACTAGCTCCTACAATGAGCAGTTCTTC.

There are many counts of this clonotype. This chain uses TRBV6-1 with TRBJ2-3, with TRBD2 identical over 7 bases. The CDR3 is 16 residues long. Unmatched junction bases numbered 7, after V lost 4 bases and J lost 0 bases. Looked up from germline, CDR1 is MNHNS and CDR2 is SASEGT. The CDR3 protein is CASSVASGLSTDTQYF. The CDR3 DNA is TGTGCCAGCAGTGTGGCTAGCGGACTTAGCACAGATACGCAGTATTTT.

This clonotype was recorded at least ten times. The chain is built from TRBV12-3 or TRBV12-4 and TRBJ1-5, with unresolved D. CDR3 length: 17 amino acids. Trimming took 3 bases from V and 4 from J, leaving 19 bases between them. The CDR3 region is CASSFRSRSGKNQPQHF. CDR3 nucleotide sequence: TGTGCCAGCAGTTTCCGGAGTCGCAGTGGCAAAAATCAGCCCCAGCATTTT.

As to this clonotype: Germline and junction disagree at one end, which may indicate a read error. The chain uses TRBV24-1 and TRBJ2-1; D not resolved. CDR3 length: 15 residues. Germline CDR1 is KGHDR and CDR2 is SFDVKD. This CDR3 is CATSNLLDTYNEQFF. The DNA of the CDR3 is TGTGCCACCAGTAATTTGCTTGATACCTACAATGAGCAGTTCTTC.

The sample holds many counts of this clonotype. The chain couples TRBV7-8 to TRBJ2-7; 7 bases line up with TRBD2. CDR1 and CDR2 from the germline V gene are SGHVS and FQNEAQ. V gave up 2 bases and J gave up 0 bases; unmatched junction bases: 7. The CDR3 extends over 16 amino acids. DNA of the CDR3: TGTGCCAGCAGCTTAAGGGAGGGATCCCCCTCCTACGAGCAGTACTTC. It encodes CASSLREGSPSYEQYF.

This clonotype occurred many times. This rearrangement joins TRBV10-3 to TRBJ2-3; TRBD2 aligns across 7 bases. V dropped 6 bases and J dropped 0; count of bases not matched to a gene: 6. Germline CDR1 ENHRY, CDR2 SYGVKD. The CDR3 loop spans 15 amino acids. CDR3 DNA: TGTGCCATCAGCATTTCTAGCGGCAGCACAGATACGCAGTATTTT. Encoded protein: CAISISSGSTDTQYF.

This clonotype was seen at least ten times. The chain is built from TRBV7-2 and TRBJ2-1, with 8 bases lining up with TRBD2. Trimming at V came to 3 bases and at J to 9 bases, leaving 10 bases not matched to a gene. This CDR3 spans 15 amino acids. CDR1 and CDR2 (germline): SGHTA, FQGNSA. CDR3 residues: CASSFSAAGGSEQFF. CDR3 nucleotides: TGTGCCAGCAGCTTCTCAGCGGCGGGGGGTAGTGAGCAGTTCTTC.

This clonotype was counted at least ten times. The rearrangement links TRBV6-1 to TRBJ2-7, with D possibly being TRBD2 (6 bases). The CDR3 covers 14 residues. The germline V and J ends were trimmed by 4 bases and 4 bases, with 14 bases remaining between them. CDR1 is MNHNS and CDR2 is SASEGT in the germline V gene. The CDR3 region is CASSVAVKSYEQYF. The CDR3 nucleotides are TGTGCCAGCAGTGTAGCGGTAAAGTCTTACGAGCAGTACTTC.

Many counts were recorded for this clonotype. V gene TRBV7-2 combines with J gene TRBJ2-1, with 11 bases fitting TRBD1. Losses at the gene ends were 5 bases for V and 4 bases for J; bases not matched to a gene: 4. This CDR3 is built from 15 residues. CDR1 is SGHTA, CDR2 FQGNSA, per germline. CDR3 nucleotides: TGTGCCAGCAGCGCGGACAGGGGGCGTTACAATGAGCAGTTCTTC. It codes for CASSADRGRYNEQFF.

This clonotype was detected many times. This chain uses TRBV20-1 with TRBJ2-7; D possibly matches TRBD1 or TRBD2 (5 bases each). The ends were cut back, 2 bases at V and 3 bases at J, with 17 bases in the middle. Germline lookup yields CDR1 DFQATT and CDR2 SNEGSKA (reference sequence). The CDR3 loop spans 15 amino acids. The CDR3 region has the DNA TGCAGTGCTAGACACCCCGGGACGTGGAACTACGAGCAGTACTTC. Protein sequence: CSARHPGTWNYEQYF.

This clonotype was seen ten or more times. The chain combines TRBV2 with TRBJ1-2; D is unclear. This CDR3 contains 13 residues. Germline V gene data show CDR1 as SNHLY and CDR2 as FYNNEI. Trimming pared 3 bases from V and 2 bases from J, leaving 7 bases between. Here the CDR3 reads CASSDRTNYGYTF. In nucleotides, the CDR3 is TGTGCCAGCAGTGACAGGACCAACTATGGCTACACCTTC.